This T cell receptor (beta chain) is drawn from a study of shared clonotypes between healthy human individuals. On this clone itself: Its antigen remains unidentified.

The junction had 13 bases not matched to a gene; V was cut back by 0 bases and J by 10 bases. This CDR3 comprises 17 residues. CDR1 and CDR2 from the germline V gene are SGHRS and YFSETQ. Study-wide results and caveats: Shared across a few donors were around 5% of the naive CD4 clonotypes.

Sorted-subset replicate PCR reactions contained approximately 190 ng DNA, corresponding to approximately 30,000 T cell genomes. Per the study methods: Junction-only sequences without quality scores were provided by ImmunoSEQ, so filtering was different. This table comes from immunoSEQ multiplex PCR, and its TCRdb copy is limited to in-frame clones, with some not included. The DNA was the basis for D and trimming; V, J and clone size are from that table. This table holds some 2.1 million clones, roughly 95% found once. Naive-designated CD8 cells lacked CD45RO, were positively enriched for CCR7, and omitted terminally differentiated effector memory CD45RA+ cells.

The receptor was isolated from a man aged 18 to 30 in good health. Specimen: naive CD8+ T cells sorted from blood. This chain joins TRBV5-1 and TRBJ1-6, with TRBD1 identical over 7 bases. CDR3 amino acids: CASSLVGQQELGSPLHF. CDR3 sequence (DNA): TGCGCCAGCAGCTTGGTGGGACAGCAGGAACTTGGGTCACCCCTCCACTTT. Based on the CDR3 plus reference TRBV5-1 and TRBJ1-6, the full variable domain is KAGVTQTPRYLIKTRGQQVTLSCSPISGHRSVSWYQQTPGQGLQFLFEYFSETQRNKGNFPGRFSGRQFSNSRSEMNVSTLELGDSALYLCASSLVGQQELGSPLHFGNGTRLTVT.